This TCR beta chain derives from a study of control samples from healthy donors and cancer patients. CDR3 length: 12 amino acids. Per germline, CDR1 KGHSH and CDR2 LQKENI. The V gene lost 4 bases and the J gene lost 2 bases, with 5 bases spanning the gap. Sequenced by immunoSEQ multiplex PCR; TCRdb stores in-frame clones only, minus some. The table includes over 90,000 clones, around 89% detected once. The receptor was isolated from a man aged 55 to 69 with lung cancer. The sequenced sample was PBMCs. The chain employs TRBV18 and TRBJ1-1; the D is unclear. This CDR3 is CASSRDNTEAFF. The CDR3 DNA follows: TGTGCCAGCTCACGAGATAACACTGAAGCTTTCTTT.